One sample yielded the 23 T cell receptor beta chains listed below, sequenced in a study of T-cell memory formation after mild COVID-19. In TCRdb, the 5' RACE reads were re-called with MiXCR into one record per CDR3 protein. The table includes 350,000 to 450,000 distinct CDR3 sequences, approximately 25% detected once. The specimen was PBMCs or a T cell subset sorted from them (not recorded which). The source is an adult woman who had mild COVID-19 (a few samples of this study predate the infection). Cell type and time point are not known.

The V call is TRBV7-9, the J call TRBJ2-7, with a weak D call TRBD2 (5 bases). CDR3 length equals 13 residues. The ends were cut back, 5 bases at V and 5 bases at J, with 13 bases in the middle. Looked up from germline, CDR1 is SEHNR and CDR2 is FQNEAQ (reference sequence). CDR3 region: CASSPAAAHEQYF. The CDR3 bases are TGTGCCAGCAGCCCAGCGGCGGCCCACGAGCAGTACTTC.

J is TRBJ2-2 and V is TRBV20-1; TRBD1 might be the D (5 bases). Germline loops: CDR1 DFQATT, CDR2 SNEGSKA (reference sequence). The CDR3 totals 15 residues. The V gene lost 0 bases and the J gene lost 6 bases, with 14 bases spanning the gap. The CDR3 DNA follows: TGCAGTGCTAGAGATGCAGGGCGTTTTCCCGGGGAGCTGTTTTTT. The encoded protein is CSARDAGRFPGELFF.

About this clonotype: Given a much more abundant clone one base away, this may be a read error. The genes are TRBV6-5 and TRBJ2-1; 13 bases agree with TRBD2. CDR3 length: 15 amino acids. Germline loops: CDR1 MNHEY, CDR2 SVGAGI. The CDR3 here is CASSQLAGGFNEKFF. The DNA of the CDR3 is TGTGCCAGCAGTCAACTAGCGGGAGGGTTCAATGAGAAGTTCTTC.

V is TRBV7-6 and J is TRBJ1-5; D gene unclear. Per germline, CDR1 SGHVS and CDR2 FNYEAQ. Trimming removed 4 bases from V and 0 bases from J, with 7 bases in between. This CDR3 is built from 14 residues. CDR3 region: CASSSAASNQPQHF. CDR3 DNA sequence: TGTGCCAGCAGCTCAGCGGCTAGCAATCAGCCCCAGCATTTT.

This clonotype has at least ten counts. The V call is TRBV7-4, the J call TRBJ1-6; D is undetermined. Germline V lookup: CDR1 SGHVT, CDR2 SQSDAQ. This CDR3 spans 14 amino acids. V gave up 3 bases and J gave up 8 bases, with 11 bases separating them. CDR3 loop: CASSFGLSDSPLHF. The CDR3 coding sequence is TGTGCCAGCAGCTTTGGGTTGTCCGATTCACCCCTCCACTTT.

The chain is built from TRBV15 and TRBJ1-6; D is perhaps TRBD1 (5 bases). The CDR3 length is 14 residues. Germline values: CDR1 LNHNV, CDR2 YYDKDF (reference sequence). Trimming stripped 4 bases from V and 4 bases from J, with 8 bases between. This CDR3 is CATSMGRYNSPLHF. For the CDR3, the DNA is TGTGCCACCAGCATGGGACGGTATAATTCACCCCTCCACTTT.

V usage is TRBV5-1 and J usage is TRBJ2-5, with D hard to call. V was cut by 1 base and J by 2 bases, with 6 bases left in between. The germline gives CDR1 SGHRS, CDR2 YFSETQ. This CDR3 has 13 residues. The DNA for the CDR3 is TGCGCCAGCAGCTTGTTTCGTCAAGAGACCCAGTACTTC. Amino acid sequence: CASSLFRQETQYF.

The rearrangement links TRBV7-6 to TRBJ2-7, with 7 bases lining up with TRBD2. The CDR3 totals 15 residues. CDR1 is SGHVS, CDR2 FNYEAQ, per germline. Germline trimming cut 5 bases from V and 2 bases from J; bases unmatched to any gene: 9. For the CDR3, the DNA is TGTGCCAGCAGCCCGAACAGCGGGGATACCTACGAGCAGTACTTC. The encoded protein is CASSPNSGDTYEQYF.

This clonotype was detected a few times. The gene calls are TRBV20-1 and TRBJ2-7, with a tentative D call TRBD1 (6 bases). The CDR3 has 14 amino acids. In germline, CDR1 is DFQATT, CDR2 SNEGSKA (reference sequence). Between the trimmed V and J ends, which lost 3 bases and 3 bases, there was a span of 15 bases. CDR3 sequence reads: CSASIQGTGYEQYF. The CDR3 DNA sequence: TGCAGTGCTAGTATACAGGGAACAGGCTACGAGCAGTACTTC.

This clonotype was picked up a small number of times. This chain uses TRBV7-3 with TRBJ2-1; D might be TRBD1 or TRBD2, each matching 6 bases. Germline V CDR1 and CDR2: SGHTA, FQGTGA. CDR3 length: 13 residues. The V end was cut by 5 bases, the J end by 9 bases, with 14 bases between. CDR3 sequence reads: CASSLMGGGEQFF. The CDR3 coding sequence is TGTGCCAGCAGCCTGATGGGGGGCGGTGAGCAGTTCTTC. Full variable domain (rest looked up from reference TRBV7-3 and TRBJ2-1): GAGVSQTPSNKVTEKGKYVELRCDPISGHTALYWYRQSLGQGPEFLIYFQGTGAADDSGLPNDRFFAVRPEGSVSTLKIQRTERGDSAVYLCASSLMGGGEQFFGPGTRLTVL.

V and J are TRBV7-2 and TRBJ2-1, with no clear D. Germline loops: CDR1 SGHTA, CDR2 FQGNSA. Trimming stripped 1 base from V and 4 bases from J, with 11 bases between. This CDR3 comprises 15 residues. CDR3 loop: CASSLVAATYNEQFF. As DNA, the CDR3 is TGTGCCAGCAGCTTAGTGGCAGCTACGTACAATGAGCAGTTCTTC.

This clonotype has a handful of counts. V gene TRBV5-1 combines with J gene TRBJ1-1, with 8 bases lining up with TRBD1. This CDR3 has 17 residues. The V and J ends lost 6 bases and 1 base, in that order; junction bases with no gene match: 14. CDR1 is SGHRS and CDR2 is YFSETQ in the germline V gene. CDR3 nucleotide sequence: TGCGCCAGCAACGGCGCTACGACAGGGGTGTCGAACACTGAAGCTTTCTTT. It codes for CASNGATTGVSNTEAFF.

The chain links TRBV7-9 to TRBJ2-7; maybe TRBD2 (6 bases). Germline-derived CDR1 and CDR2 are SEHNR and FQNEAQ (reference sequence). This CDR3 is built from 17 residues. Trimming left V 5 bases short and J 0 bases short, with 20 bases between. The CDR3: CASSRPFRDSSSYEQYF. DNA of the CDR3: TGTGCCAGCAGCCGCCCCTTCCGGGACTCGAGCTCCTACGAGCAGTACTTC. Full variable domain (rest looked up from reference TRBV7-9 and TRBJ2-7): DTGVSQNPRHKITKRGQNVTFRCDPISEHNRLYWYRQTLGQGPEFLTYFQNEAQLEKSRLLSDRFSAERPKGSFSTLEIQRTEQGDSAMYLCASSRPFRDSSSYEQYFGPGTRLTVT.

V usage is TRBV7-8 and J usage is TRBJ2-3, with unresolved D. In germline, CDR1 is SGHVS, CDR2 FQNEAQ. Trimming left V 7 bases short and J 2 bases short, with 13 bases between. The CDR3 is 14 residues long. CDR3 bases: TGTGCCAGCAAGCGAAGCCCTGACACAGATACGCAGTATTTT. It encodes CASKRSPDTDTQYF.

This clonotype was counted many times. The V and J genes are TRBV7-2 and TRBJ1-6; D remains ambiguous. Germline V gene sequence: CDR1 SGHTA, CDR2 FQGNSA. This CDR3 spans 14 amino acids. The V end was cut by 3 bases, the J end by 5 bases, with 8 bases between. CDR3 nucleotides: TGTGCCAGCAGCTTCCAGTCTAATAATTCACCCCTCCACTTT. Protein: CASSFQSNNSPLHF. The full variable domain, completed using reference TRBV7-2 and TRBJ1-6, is GAGVSQSPSNKVTEKGKDVELRCDPISGHTALYWYRQSLGQGLEFLIYFQGNSAPDKSGLPSDRFSAERTGGSVSTLTIQRTQQEDSAVYLCASSFQSNNSPLHFGNGTRLTVT.

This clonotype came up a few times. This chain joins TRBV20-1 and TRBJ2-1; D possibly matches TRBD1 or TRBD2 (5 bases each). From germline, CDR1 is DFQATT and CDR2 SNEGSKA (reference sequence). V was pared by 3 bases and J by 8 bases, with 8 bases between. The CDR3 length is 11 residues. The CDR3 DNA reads TGCAGTGCTAGCTCGGGGCATGAGCAGTTCTTC. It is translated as CSASSGHEQFF.

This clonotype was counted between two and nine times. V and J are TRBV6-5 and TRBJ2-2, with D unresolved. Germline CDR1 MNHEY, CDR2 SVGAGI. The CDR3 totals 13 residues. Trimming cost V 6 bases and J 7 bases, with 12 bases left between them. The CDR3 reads CASRENVVGELFF. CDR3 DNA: TGTGCCAGCAGGGAGAACGTCGTCGGGGAGCTGTTTTTT.

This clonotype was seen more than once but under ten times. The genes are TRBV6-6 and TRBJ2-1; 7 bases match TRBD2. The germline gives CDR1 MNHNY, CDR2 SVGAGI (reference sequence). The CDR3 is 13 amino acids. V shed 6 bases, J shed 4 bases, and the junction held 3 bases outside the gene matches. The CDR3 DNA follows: TGTGCCAGCAGGCCGGGAGGATACAATGAGCAGTTCTTC. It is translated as CASRPGGYNEQFF.

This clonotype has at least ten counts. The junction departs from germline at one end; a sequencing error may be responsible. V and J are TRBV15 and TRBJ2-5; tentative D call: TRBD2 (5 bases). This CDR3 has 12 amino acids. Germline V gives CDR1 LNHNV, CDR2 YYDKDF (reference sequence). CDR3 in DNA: TGTGCCACCAGCAGAGATGATACAAGAGGGTTCTTC. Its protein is CATSRDDTRGFF.

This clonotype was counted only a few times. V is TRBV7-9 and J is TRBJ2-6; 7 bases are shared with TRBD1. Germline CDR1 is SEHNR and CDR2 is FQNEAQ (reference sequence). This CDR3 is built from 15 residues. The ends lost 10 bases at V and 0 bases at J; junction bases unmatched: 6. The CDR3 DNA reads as TGTGCCACCCCGGGACAGTTCTCTGGGGCCAACGTCCTGACTTTC. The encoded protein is CATPGQFSGANVLTF.

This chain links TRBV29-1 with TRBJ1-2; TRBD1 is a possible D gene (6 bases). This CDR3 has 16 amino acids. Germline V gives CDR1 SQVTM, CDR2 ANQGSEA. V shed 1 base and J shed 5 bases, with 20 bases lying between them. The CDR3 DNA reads TGCAGCGTTGAAGTACTGTGGGACAAGGGCCCTTATGGCTACACCTTC. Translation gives CSVEVLWDKGPYGYTF.

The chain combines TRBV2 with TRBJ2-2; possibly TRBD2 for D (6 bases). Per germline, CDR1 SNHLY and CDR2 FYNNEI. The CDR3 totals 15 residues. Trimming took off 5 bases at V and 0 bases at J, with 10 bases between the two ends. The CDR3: CASSWDSTNTGELFF. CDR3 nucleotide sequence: TGTGCCAGCAGTTGGGACTCCACGAACACCGGGGAGCTGTTTTTT.

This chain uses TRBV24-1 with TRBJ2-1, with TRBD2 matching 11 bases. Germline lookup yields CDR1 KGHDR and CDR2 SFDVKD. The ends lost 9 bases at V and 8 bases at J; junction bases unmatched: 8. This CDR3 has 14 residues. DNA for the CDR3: TGTGCCACCCAACTAGCGGGAGTGAGTGATGAGCAGTTCTTC. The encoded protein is CATQLAGVSDEQFF.